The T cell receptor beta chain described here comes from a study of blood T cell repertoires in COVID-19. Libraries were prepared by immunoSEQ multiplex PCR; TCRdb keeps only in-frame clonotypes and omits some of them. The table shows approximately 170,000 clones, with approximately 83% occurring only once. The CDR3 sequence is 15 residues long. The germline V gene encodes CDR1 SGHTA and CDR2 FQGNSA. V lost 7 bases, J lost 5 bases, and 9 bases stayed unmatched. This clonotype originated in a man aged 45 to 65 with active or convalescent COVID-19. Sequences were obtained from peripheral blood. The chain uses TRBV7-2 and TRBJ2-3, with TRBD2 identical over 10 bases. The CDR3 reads CASMHDSGGVDTQYF. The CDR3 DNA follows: TGTGCCAGCATGCACGACAGCGGGGGGGTAGATACGCAGTATTTT. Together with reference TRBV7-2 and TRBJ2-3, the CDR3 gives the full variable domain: GAGVSQSPSNKVTEKGKDVELRCDPISGHTALYWYRQSLGQGLEFLIYFQGNSAPDKSGLPSDRFSAERTGGSVSTLTIQRTQQEDSAVYLCASMHDSGGVDTQYFGPGTRLTVL.